Listed below are T cell receptor beta chains from one sample, sequenced in a study of control samples from healthy donors and cancer patients. Assay: immunoSEQ multiplex PCR; the TCRdb copy retains only in-frame clones and omits some. This sample has about 53,000 clones, with around 90% found just once. The sample comprised PBMCs. The origin of the receptors is a man aged 55 to 70 with head and neck cancer. Each CDR3 is given with its conserved first and last residue. Fields, in order: clone size, D gene, V gene, J gene, CDR3 protein, CDR3 DNA. The D gene is left open where the match is weak. Clone size appears in some rows only: once, few, many, or a class for an expanded clone.

>NA|TRBD1|TRBV29-1|TRBJ2-3
CSVGQGDPTDTQYF
TGCAGCGTGGGACAGGGAGACCCCACAGATACGCAGTATTTT
>NA|NA|TRBV7-8|TRBJ2-7
CASSPSLTQYYEQYF
TGTGCCAGCAGCCCCTCACTGACACAATACTACGAGCAGTACTTC
>NA|TRBD1|TRBV3-1/TRBV3-2|TRBJ1-1
CASSLGDRVYMNTEAFF
TGTGCCAGCAGCCTCGGGGACAGGGTTTACATGAACACTGAAGCTTTCTTT
>NA|NA|TRBV18|TRBJ2-2
CASSPEIRGTGELFF
TGTGCCAGCTCACCAGAGATCCGGGGTACCGGGGAGCTGTTTTTT
>once|NA|TRBV30|TRBJ2-7
CAWTPGVPHEQYF
TGTGCCTGGACCCCAGGGGTACCCCACGAGCAGTACTTC
>NA|TRBD1|TRBV6-5|TRBJ1-4
CASSPQGSNEKLFF
TGTGCCAGCAGCCCACAGGGGAGTAATGAAAAACTGTTTTTT
>NA|NA|TRBV19|TRBJ1-2
CASSRRDGVFGYTF
TGTGCCAGTAGTCGAAGGGACGGGGTTTTTGGCTACACCTTC
>once|NA|TRBV5-6|TRBJ2-7
CASSLSIAVPSSYEQYF
TGTGCCAGCAGCTTGAGTATTGCAGTGCCTTCCTCCTACGAGCAGTACTTC
>NA|TRBD1|TRBV6-4|TRBJ1-2
CASSETGGYGYTF
TGTGCCAGCAGTGAGACAGGGGGCTATGGCTACACCTTC
>NA|NA|TRBV30|TRBJ1-4
CAWSSGGVNEKLFF
TGTGCCTGGAGTTCGGGAGGGGTGAATGAAAAACTGTTTTTT
>NA|TRBD2|TRBV19|TRBJ2-4
CASSPQDSGAKNIQYF
TGTGCCAGTAGTCCCCAGGATAGCGGGGCCAAAAACATTCAGTACTTC
>few|NA|TRBV7-9|TRBJ1-5
CASSLGGISNQPQHF
TGTGCCAGCAGCCTAGGGGGGATTAGCAATCAGCCCCAGCATTTT
>NA|TRBD1|TRBV11-3|TRBJ2-3
CASSTRQGETDTQYF
TGTGCCAGCAGCACAAGACAGGGAGAGACAGATACGCAGTATTTT
>NA|TRBD2|TRBV5-1|TRBJ2-3
CASSPGLAGASDTQYF
TGCGCCAGCTCCCCGGGACTAGCGGGGGCCTCAGATACGCAGTATTTT
>NA|NA|TRBV28|TRBJ2-7
CASSQVERIYEQYF
TGTGCCAGCAGCCAAGTGGAAAGAATTTACGAGCAGTACTTC
>NA|NA|TRBV19|TRBJ2-1
CASSIGRQSNEQFF
TGTGCCAGTAGTATAGGTAGACAGTCCAATGAGCAGTTCTTC
>NA|TRBD2|TRBV6-2/TRBV6-3|TRBJ2-2
CASSYIRGLGELFF
TGTGCCAGCAGTTACATCCGGGGACTAGGGGAGCTGTTTTTT
>NA|NA|TRBV7-9|TRBJ1-3
CASSQQQGSGNTIYF
TGTGCCAGCAGTCAACAGCAGGGCTCTGGAAACACCATATATTTT
>NA|NA|TRBV29-1|TRBJ2-1
CSVEEAFF
TGCAGCGTTGAAGAGGCCTTCTTC
>once|NA|TRBV5-1|TRBJ2-1
CASLRTPSYNEQFF
TGCGCCAGCTTACGGACACCTTCCTACAATGAGCAGTTCTTC
>once|NA|TRBV25-1|TRBJ2-7
CAVGGSYEQYF
TGTGCGGTGGGCGGAAGCTACGAGCAGTACTTC
>NA|NA|TRBV12-3/TRBV12-4|TRBJ2-2
CASLRMNTGELFF
TGTGCCAGCCTACGGATGAACACCGGGGAGCTGTTTTTT
>once|NA|TRBV11-1|TRBJ2-1
CASSLGRNNEQFF
TGTGCCAGCAGCTTGGGGCGGAACAATGAGCAGTTCTTC
>NA|TRBD1|TRBV5-4|TRBJ1-1
CASSLLDRANTEAFF
TGTGCCAGCAGCCTTCTCGACAGGGCGAACACTGAAGCTTTCTTT
>NA|NA|TRBV30|TRBJ1-2
CAWSVSTGGYTF
TGTGCCTGGAGTGTTTCGACAGGAGGCTACACCTTC
>NA|TRBD1|TRBV5-8|TRBJ2-1
CASSPGQYNEQFF
TGTGCCAGCAGCCCGGGACAGTACAATGAGCAGTTCTTC
>NA|TRBD1|TRBV4-2|TRBJ1-2
CASSQVTLTGSYGYTF
TGTGCCAGCAGCCAAGTAACGTTGACAGGGTCCTATGGCTACACCTTC
>NA|NA|TRBV28|TRBJ1-5
CASSIGYQPQHF
TGTGCCAGCAGTATAGGCTATCAGCCCCAGCATTTT
>once|NA|TRBV18|TRBJ1-2
CASSLQGGGYTF
TGTGCCAGCTCACTACAGGGAGGTGGCTACACCTTC
>few|TRBD2|TRBV30|TRBJ2-1
CAWSAQRGGVEQFF
TGTGCCTGGAGTGCGCAGCGGGGGGGCGTTGAGCAGTTCTTC
>once|NA|TRBV9|TRBJ2-1
CASSVAGAGPWRYEQFF
TGTGCCAGCAGCGTAGCTGGGGCGGGACCGTGGCGTTATGAGCAGTTCTTC
>NA|NA|TRBV3-1/TRBV3-2|TRBJ2-7
CASSPRAQGYEQYF
TGTGCCAGCAGCCCCCGGGCCCAGGGCTACGAGCAGTACTTC
>NA|NA|TRBV5-6|TRBJ2-1
CASSRGADSYNEQFF
TGTGCCAGCAGCCGCGGCGCGGATTCCTACAATGAGCAGTTCTTC
>NA|TRBD2|TRBV7-2|TRBJ2-7
CASSTERESYEQYF
TGTGCCAGCAGCACCGAGCGGGAGAGCTACGAGCAGTACTTC
>NA|NA|TRBV6-4|TRBJ2-6
CASSERSGSGANVLTF
TGTGCCAGCAGTGAGAGGTCCGGGTCCGGGGCCAACGTCCTGACTTTC
>NA|TRBD1|TRBV6-6|TRBJ2-7
CASSGQGENGEQYF
TGTGCCAGCAGTGGACAGGGCGAAAACGGCGAGCAGTACTTC
>NA|NA|TRBV6-2/TRBV6-3|TRBJ1-5
CASSYTDSNQPQHF
TGTGCCAGCAGTTACACAGATAGCAATCAGCCCCAGCATTTT
>NA|NA|TRBV5-6|TRBJ1-4
CASSLWGGKLFF
TGTGCCAGCAGCTTGTGGGGTGGAAAACTGTTTTTT
>once|NA|TRBV19|TRBJ1-5
CASSGTRDQPQHF
TGTGCCAGTAGTGGGACACGGGATCAGCCCCAGCATTTT
>NA|TRBD2|TRBV11-2|TRBJ2-1
CASSAGEGREQFF
TGTGCCAGCAGCGCGGGGGAGGGACGTGAGCAGTTCTTC
>NA|NA|TRBV30|TRBJ1-2
CAWRQQGAYGYTF
TGTGCCTGGAGACAACAGGGAGCCTATGGCTACACCTTC
>NA|TRBD2|TRBV15|TRBJ2-7
CATSRDPGGADEQYF
TGTGCCACCAGCAGAGATCCGGGAGGGGCCGACGAGCAGTACTTC
>NA|NA|TRBV7-2|TRBJ1-1
CASSLGVGKNTEAFF
TGTGCCAGCAGCTTAGGGGTTGGGAAGAACACTGAAGCTTTCTTT
>NA|NA|TRBV2|TRBJ2-5
CASSEALQAGETQYF
TGTGCCAGCAGTGAAGCGCTTCAAGCAGGGGAGACCCAGTACTTC
>NA|NA|TRBV6-2/TRBV6-3|TRBJ1-6
CASSPTPQGSNSPLHF
TGTGCCAGCAGCCCCACTCCACAGGGTTCGAATTCACCCCTCCACTTT